This TCR beta chain was captured in a study of cytomegalovirus exposure and HLA in healthy donors. Study-wide points: The authors listed 164 TCR beta chains as cytomegalovirus-associated. In a later analysis, HLA-C alleles had the fewest associated TCRs, DRB1 alleles the most. TCR beta V- and J-gene trimming, according to a later analysis, was linked to a missense DCLRE1C variant.

With 60 Vbeta and 13 Jbeta primers, the PCR was carried out. In the original processing: Roughly 10 million shared chains were among around 80 million unique TCR beta chains counted in a later analysis. The protocol was immunoSEQ multiplex PCR, while the TCRdb copy is restricted to in-frame clones and leaves out a portion. That table is the source of V, J and clone size, and D and trimming were worked out from the DNA. This table has roughly 100,000 clones, roughly 77% appearing once. The ends were cut back, 5 bases at V and 2 bases at J, with 7 bases in the middle. The germline V gene has CDR1 MDHEN and CDR2 SYDVKM. This CDR3 has 12 amino acids. In the case of this clone: Its antigen is not identified.

The sequencing sample was made of PBMCs. V gene TRBV28 combines with J gene TRBJ2-7; D uncertain. This clonotype was sampled from a human donor in good health. The CDR3 sequence is CASSQTPYEQYF. The CDR3, as DNA: TGTGCCAGCAGTCAAACACCCTACGAGCAGTACTTC.